The clone carrying this T cell receptor (beta chain) has at least ten counts. This record comes from a study of blood T cell repertoires in COVID-19. Profiled with immunoSEQ multiplex PCR; TCRdb holds only in-frame clones, not every one. The sample includes under 200,000 clones, less than 85% of them seen just once. V dropped 4 bases and J dropped 5 bases, with 9 bases sitting between them. Germline V gene lookup returns CDR1 SNHLY and CDR2 FYNNEI. CDR3 length: 13 amino acids. Sequencing used PBMCs or T cells enriched from blood (not recorded which). The J gene is TRBJ2-1, the V gene TRBV2; no firm D call. The sequence was obtained from a woman between 55 and 75 years old with acute COVID-19. The CDR3 DNA follows: TGTGCCAGCAGTGCCTACCGGGACAATGAGCAGTTCTTC. Protein sequence: CASSAYRDNEQFF.